What follows are 6 T cell receptor beta chains derived from one specimen sequenced in a study of blood T cell repertoires in COVID-19. Clones were sequenced by immunoSEQ multiplex PCR, and TCRdb holds only the in-frame ones, with some missing. In the table there are more than 150,000 clones, 87% of which are singletons. The source material was PBMCs or T cells enriched from blood (not recorded which). These receptors all stem from a woman aged 25 to 39 who had recovered from COVID-19.

This clone was found a few times. V gene TRBV7-3 combines with J gene TRBJ2-3; 7 bases match TRBD1. V dropped 3 bases and J dropped 1; count of bases not matched to a gene: 1. CDR1 SGHTA and CDR2 FQGTGA come from the germline V gene. The CDR3 contains 14 residues. CDR3 residues: CASSFGQGTDTQYF. CDR3 sequence (DNA): TGTGCCAGCAGCTTCGGACAGGGCACAGATACGCAGTATTTT.

This chain links TRBV7-6 with TRBJ2-1, with 8 bases fitting TRBD2. The CDR3 spans 15 residues. The trim removed 3 bases at V and 6 bases at J, leaving 7 bases unmatched. Germline CDR1 and CDR2: SGHVS and FNYEAQ. The CDR3 is CASSFLAGLGNEQFF. In DNA form, the CDR3 reads TGTGCCAGCAGCTTTTTAGCGGGACTTGGCAATGAGCAGTTCTTC.

This clone was observed a single time. This chain links TRBV6-4 with TRBJ1-1; D is possibly TRBD1 (6 bases). The length of the CDR3 is 13 residues. Germline V gene sequence: CDR1 MRHNA, CDR2 SNTAGT. The V and J ends lost 6 bases and 4 bases respectively, with 12 bases between them. The CDR3 coding sequence is TGTGCCAGCAGCGCGACAGGCACCACTGAAGCTTTCTTT. Protein sequence: CASSATGTTEAFF.

The chain is built from TRBV19 and TRBJ1-4; no firm D call. CDR1 is LNHDA and CDR2 is SQIVND in the germline V gene (reference sequence). The CDR3 consists of 14 residues. V dropped 5 bases and J dropped 6 bases, with 13 bases sitting between them. The CDR3, as DNA: TGTGCCAGTAGTCCCGGTACTGCGGATGAAAAACTGTTTTTT. Its protein product is CASSPGTADEKLFF. Full variable domain (outside the CDR3, taken from reference TRBV19 and TRBJ1-4): DGGITQSPKYLFRKEGQNVTLSCEQNLNHDAMYWYRQDPGQGLRLIYYSQIVNDFQKGDIAEGYSVSREKKESFPLTVTSAQKNPTAFYLCASSPGTADEKLFFGSGTQLSVL.

CDR3 in amino acids: CAWSPLENSPLHF. The CDR3 DNA reads as TGTGCCTGGAGCCCCTTGGAGAATTCACCCCTCCACTTT. The V and J genes are TRBV30 and TRBJ1-6; no definite D call. Germline V gene lookup returns CDR1 GTSNPN and CDR2 SVGIG (reference sequence). The CDR3 spans 13 residues. Trimming pared 3 bases from V and 7 bases from J, leaving 10 bases between.

There are many counts of this clone. The chain joins TRBV2 to TRBJ2-3, with 10 bases identical to TRBD1. Per germline, CDR1 SNHLY and CDR2 FYNNEI. The ends lost 3 bases at V and 4 bases at J; junction bases unmatched: 7. The CDR3 is 16 residues long. The CDR3 is CASSDGTGVYADTQYF. Written as DNA, the CDR3 is TGTGCCAGCAGTGATGGGACAGGGGTTTACGCAGATACGCAGTATTTT.